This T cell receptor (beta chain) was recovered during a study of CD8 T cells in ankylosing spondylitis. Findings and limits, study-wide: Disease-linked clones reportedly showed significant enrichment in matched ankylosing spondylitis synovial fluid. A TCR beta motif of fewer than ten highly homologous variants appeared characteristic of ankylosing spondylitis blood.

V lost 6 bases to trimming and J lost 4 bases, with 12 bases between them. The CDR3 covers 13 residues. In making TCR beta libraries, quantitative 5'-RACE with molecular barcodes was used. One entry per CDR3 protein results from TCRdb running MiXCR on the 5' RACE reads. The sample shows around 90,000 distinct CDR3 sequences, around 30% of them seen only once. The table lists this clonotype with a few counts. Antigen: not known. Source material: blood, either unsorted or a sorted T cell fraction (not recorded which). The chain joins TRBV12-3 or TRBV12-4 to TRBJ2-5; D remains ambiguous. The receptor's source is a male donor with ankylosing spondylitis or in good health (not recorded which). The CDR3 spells CASSFGQRETQYF. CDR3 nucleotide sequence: TGTGCCAGCAGCTTCGGTCAGAGAGAGACCCAGTACTTC.